One and the same sample provided the 32 T cell receptor beta chains below, sequenced in a study of technical replicates of blood from four donors. Measured with immunoSEQ multiplex PCR; TCRdb has only the in-frame clones, and not every one. The sample carries tens of thousands of clones, 85% to 95% recorded once. Material: T cells isolated from PBMCs. The receptors stem from a human donor in good health.

This chain uses TRBV2 with TRBJ2-7; D ambiguous. V shed 3 bases and J shed 5 bases, with 2 bases lying between them. The germline CDR1 and CDR2 sequences are SNHLY and FYNNEI. The CDR3 has 10 amino acids. The CDR3 DNA sequence: TGTGCCAGCAGTGACGACGAGCAGTACTTC. It specifies CASSDDEQYF. Using reference TRBV2 and TRBJ2-7 for the parts outside the CDR3, the full variable domain is EPEVTQTPSHQVTQMGQEVILRCVPISNHLYFYWYRQILGQKVEFLVSFYNNEISEKSEIFDDQFSVERPDGSNFTLKIRSTKLEDSAMYFCASSDDEQYFGPGTRLTVT.

The chain employs TRBV4-1 and TRBJ2-1, with TRBD1 as a possible D gene (7 bases). The CDR3 has 16 amino acids. Trimming pared 1 base from V and 1 base from J, leaving 11 bases between. CDR1 is MGHRA, CDR2 YSYEKL, per germline. CDR3 in amino acids: CASSQGRGPSYNEQFF. CDR3 sequence (DNA): TGCGCCAGCAGCCAAGGGAGGGGGCCATCCTACAATGAGCAGTTCTTC.

This rearrangement joins TRBV2 to TRBJ2-1; 7 bases fit TRBD2. This CDR3 is built from 13 residues. Looked up from germline, CDR1 is SNHLY and CDR2 is FYNNEI. The J segment lost 6 bases and the V segment lost 7 bases, leaving 6 bases of the junction unmatched. CDR3 sequence reads: CASIRGEGNEQFF. As DNA, the CDR3 is TGTGCCAGCATACGAGGGGAGGGCAATGAGCAGTTCTTC.

This chain uses TRBV19 with TRBJ2-1; 10 nucleotides match TRBD2. The CDR3 is 15 amino acids. J was trimmed by 7 bases and V by 6 bases; bases with no gene match: 9. Germline V gene sequence: CDR1 LNHDA, CDR2 SQIVND (reference sequence). In DNA, the CDR3 is TGTGCCAGTAGCGATCCGGGACTAGCGTGGAATGAGCAGTTCTTC. The encoded protein is CASSDPGLAWNEQFF.

This chain connects TRBV5-8 to TRBJ1-2; 10 positions match TRBD1. The J segment lost 6 bases and the V segment lost 4 bases, leaving 6 bases of the junction unmatched. Germline V gene lookup returns CDR1 SGHTS and CDR2 YDEGEE. The CDR3 extends over 14 amino acids. The chain's CDR3 is CASSTRQGADGYTF. As DNA, the CDR3 is TGTGCCAGCAGCACCCGACAGGGGGCAGATGGCTACACCTTC.

This clone appeared a few times. This chain uses TRBV2 with TRBJ2-7, with 7 bases aligning to TRBD2. The CDR3 spans 13 residues. CDR1 is SNHLY, CDR2 FYNNEI, per germline. Trimming cost V 9 bases and J 0 bases; bases outside gene matches: 5. CDR3 protein: CARGGLSSYEQYF. The CDR3 DNA reads as TGTGCCAGGGGAGGGTTAAGCTCCTACGAGCAGTACTTC.

This sequence joins TRBV6-1 and TRBJ2-7; 7 bases line up with TRBD2. Germline lookup yields CDR1 MNHNS and CDR2 SASEGT. CDR3 length: 15 residues. V dropped 6 bases and J dropped 4; count of bases not matched to a gene: 12. The CDR3: CASSPARTRTYEQYF. DNA of the CDR3: TGTGCCAGCAGCCCTGCTAGGACTAGAACATACGAGCAGTACTTC.

This chain uses TRBV10-3 with TRBJ1-1; tentatively, D is TRBD1 (6 bases). V was cut by 2 bases and J by 1 base, with 14 bases left in between. The CDR3 runs to 16 residues. Per the germline V gene, CDR1 is ENHRY and CDR2 is SYGVKD. This chain's CDR3 is CAISEPSGARNTEAFF. The CDR3 DNA follows: TGTGCCATCAGTGAGCCCTCAGGGGCTCGGAACACTGAAGCTTTCTTT.

CDR3 nucleotide sequence: TGTGCCAGCAGTTACACGACATACTACGAGCAGTACTTC. It is translated as CASSYTTYYEQYF. The J gene is TRBJ2-7, the V gene TRBV6-6; D is ambiguous. The CDR3 has 13 residues. V dropped 2 bases and J dropped 3 bases, with 8 bases sitting between them. CDR1 MNHNY and CDR2 SVGAGI come from the germline V gene (reference sequence).

CDR3 sequence (DNA): TGTGCCAGTAGTGCAAATCAGGGTTATAATCAGCCCCAGCATTTT. Protein: CASSANQGYNQPQHF. The V and J genes are TRBV19 and TRBJ1-5; D may be TRBD1 (5 bases). CDR1 is LNHDA, CDR2 SQIVND, per germline (reference sequence). Trimming shortened V by 5 bases and J by 4 bases, and 15 bases separated the two germline ends. There are 15 residues in the CDR3.

In DNA, the CDR3 is TGTGCCAGCAGTTACTCCCGCGACTCCGGTGGCTACACCTTC. It translates to CASSYSRDSGGYTF. This chain joins TRBV6-6 and TRBJ1-2, with D unclear. The germline V gene has CDR1 MNHNY and CDR2 SVGAGI (reference sequence). This CDR3 is 14 amino acids long. The V end lost 0 bases, the J end lost 7 bases, and 12 bases lay between the germline ends.

The chain couples TRBV6-5 to TRBJ2-1, with 14 bases matching TRBD2. CDR3 size: 14 residues. Germline CDR1 and CDR2: MNHEY and SVGAGI. V shed 5 bases, J shed 7 bases, and the junction held 1 base outside the gene matches. The DNA of the CDR3 is TGTGCCAGCAGTGGGACTAGCGGGAGTAATGAGCAGTTCTTC. Its protein product is CASSGTSGSNEQFF.

The chain employs TRBV6-1 and TRBJ2-7; the D gene is possibly TRBD1 (6 bases). Deletions cut 3 bases from V and 3 bases from J, with 18 bases between. Germline V gives CDR1 MNHNS, CDR2 SASEGT. The CDR3 contains 16 residues. The CDR3 loop reads CASSEVGSRGNYEQYF. The CDR3 nucleotides are TGTGCCAGCAGTGAGGTTGGGAGTAGGGGGAACTACGAGCAGTACTTC.

The chain has TRBV4-1 and TRBJ2-4; no firm D call. The ends were cut back, 2 bases at V and 3 bases at J, with 8 bases in the middle. The CDR3 is made up of 14 amino acids. Germline CDR1 MGHRA, CDR2 YSYEKL. For the CDR3, the DNA is TGCGCCAGCAGCCAACAGCGTTACAAAAACATTCAGTACTTC. It translates to CASSQQRYKNIQYF.

The chain uses TRBV7-8 and TRBJ2-1; 9 nucleotides line up with TRBD2. The V gene's germline CDR1 is SGHVS and CDR2 FQNEAQ. V trimming: 5 bases; J trimming: 4 bases; junction bases outside the gene matches: 9. The CDR3 extends over 16 amino acids. The chain's CDR3 is CASSPITSGPYNEQFF. The CDR3 nucleotides read TGTGCCAGCAGCCCGATAACTAGCGGGCCTTACAATGAGCAGTTCTTC. Filled out from reference TRBV7-8 and TRBJ2-1, the complete variable domain reads GAGVSQSPRYKVAKRGQDVALRCDPISGHVSLFWYQQALGQGPEFLTYFQNEAQLDKSGLPSDRFFAERPEGSVSTLKIQRTQQEDSAVYLCASSPITSGPYNEQFFGPGTRLTVL.

This clone turned up a few times. The chain couples TRBV27 to TRBJ1-2; tentatively, D is TRBD1 (6 bases). Trimming took 6 bases from V and 0 from J, leaving 14 bases between them. The CDR3 contains 15 residues. Germline V gene sequence: CDR1 MNHEY, CDR2 SMNVEV (reference sequence). The CDR3 DNA is TGTGCCAGCAGCCTACGGGGGGGCGCTAACTATGGCTACACCTTC. Protein sequence: CASSLRGGANYGYTF.

The rearrangement joins TRBV7-9 to TRBJ2-7, with 9 bases identical to TRBD1. The J segment lost 4 bases and the V segment lost 5 bases, leaving 6 bases of the junction unmatched. This CDR3 region has 14 residues. CDR1 SEHNR and CDR2 FQNEAQ come from the germline V gene (reference sequence). The CDR3 DNA follows: TGTGCCAGCAGCCCGGGACAGGGAAAATACGAGCAGTACTTC. Amino acids: CASSPGQGKYEQYF.

The chain couples TRBV5-4 to TRBJ1-5; no clear D gene. This CDR3 has 14 amino acids. CDR1 is SGHNT and CDR2 is YYREEE in the germline V gene (reference sequence). Trimming took off 3 bases at V and 2 bases at J, with 9 bases between the two ends. CDR3 protein: CASSSGVGNQPQHF. In DNA, the CDR3 is TGTGCCAGCAGCTCCGGGGTAGGCAATCAGCCCCAGCATTTT.

The chain carries TRBV6-6 and TRBJ2-7; 11 nucleotides match TRBD2. Germline assignment: CDR1 MNHNY and CDR2 SVGAGI (reference sequence). The CDR3 runs to 16 residues. V lost 0 bases to trimming and J lost 3 bases; unmatched junction nucleotides: 4. CDR3 in amino acids: CASSYSLAGGHYEQYF. In DNA, the CDR3 is TGTGCCAGCAGTTACTCTCTAGCGGGAGGCCACTACGAGCAGTACTTC.

The chain is built from TRBV19 and TRBJ2-7; TRBD1 matches at 7 bases. Germline V CDR1 and CDR2: LNHDA, SQIVND (reference sequence). With V trimmed by 10 bases and J by 2 bases, 8 bases remained unmatched. The CDR3 extends over 13 amino acids. CDR3 DNA: TGTGCCACCGCCCGGACAGGCACCTACGAGCAGTACTTC. Its translation is CATARTGTYEQYF.

This clone was observed once. The chain couples TRBV7-9 to TRBJ2-7; no definite D call. From germline, CDR1 is SEHNR and CDR2 FQNEAQ (reference sequence). The CDR3 loop spans 13 amino acids. Trimming stripped 1 base from V and 3 bases from J, with 7 bases between. CDR3 in amino acids: CASSLDQNYEQYF. CDR3 nucleotide sequence: TGTGCCAGCAGCTTAGATCAGAACTACGAGCAGTACTTC. Looking up the rest from reference TRBV7-9 and TRBJ2-7 gives the full variable domain: DTGVSQNPRHKITKRGQNVTFRCDPISEHNRLYWYRQTLGQGPEFLTYFQNEAQLEKSRLLSDRFSAERPKGSFSTLEIQRTEQGDSAMYLCASSLDQNYEQYFGPGTRLTVT.

The CDR3 here is CASSPPYTYEQYF. The CDR3 coding sequence is TGTGCCAGCAGTCCTCCGTATACCTACGAGCAGTACTTC. The rearrangement joins TRBV25-1 to TRBJ2-7; D gene uncertain. This CDR3 region has 13 residues. Between the trimmed V and J ends, which lost 5 bases and 2 bases, there was a span of 10 bases. Germline CDR1 and CDR2: MGHDK and SYGVNS.

CDR3 DNA sequence: TGTGCCAGCAGCCCCCTCAGCGGGAGCGGGGCAGATACGCAGTATTTT. Residues: CASSPLSGSGADTQYF. The chain combines TRBV14 with TRBJ2-3; TRBD2 aligns across 8 bases. V dropped 4 bases and J dropped 4; count of bases not matched to a gene: 10. Germline assignment: CDR1 SGHDN and CDR2 FVKESK. The CDR3 runs to 16 residues.

The DNA of the CDR3 is TGTGCCAGCAGCCCCCGCGCCGGGGAGCTGTTTTTT. It encodes CASSPRAGELFF. The V gene is TRBV9, the J gene TRBJ2-2; unclear D gene. V lost 4 bases to trimming and J lost 6 bases, with 7 bases between them. The CDR3 totals 12 residues. CDR1 SGDLS and CDR2 YYNGEE come from the germline V gene.

The V call is TRBV5-1, the J call TRBJ1-1, with no clear D. The CDR3 totals 15 residues. The germline V gene has CDR1 SGHRS and CDR2 YFSETQ. V lost 0 bases and J lost 4, with 13 bases in between. CDR3 loop: CASSLVNEGGTEAFF. CDR3 DNA sequence: TGCGCCAGCAGCTTGGTGAATGAGGGAGGCACTGAAGCTTTCTTT.

The chain employs TRBV4-1 and TRBJ1-2; 9 bases map to TRBD1. CDR1 is MGHRA, CDR2 YSYEKL, per germline. V was clipped by 6 bases and J by 6 bases; unmatched bases: 8. The CDR3 sequence is 14 residues long. CDR3 region: CASRGPGQGNGYTF. As DNA, the CDR3 is TGCGCCAGCAGGGGACCGGGACAGGGAAATGGCTACACCTTC.

The gene calls are TRBV29-1 and TRBJ2-3; 9 bases align to TRBD2. From germline, CDR1 is SQVTM and CDR2 ANQGSEA. The CDR3 runs to 14 residues. Trimming at V came to 3 bases and at J to 3 bases, leaving 4 bases not matched to a gene. CDR3 loop: CSVDVAGVTDTQYF. As DNA, the CDR3 is TGCAGCGTTGATGTAGCGGGAGTGACAGATACGCAGTATTTT.

The chain uses TRBV10-3 and TRBJ1-5, with D hard to call. This CDR3 comprises 13 residues. The ends were cut back, 4 bases at V and 3 bases at J, with 7 bases in the middle. The germline CDR1 and CDR2 sequences are ENHRY and SYGVKD. For the CDR3, the DNA is TGTGCCATCAGTGGTCAGGCCAATCAGCCCCAGCATTTT. Amino acids: CAISGQANQPQHF.

The chain is built from TRBV25-1 and TRBJ2-2; 7 bases line up with TRBD1. Trimming cost V 6 bases and J 1 base; bases outside gene matches: 5. Germline V gene lookup returns CDR1 MGHDK and CDR2 SYGVNS. The CDR3 runs 15 residues. CDR3 DNA: TGTGCCAGCAGAGCCCGGGACAGGAACACCGGGGAGCTGTTTTTT. Protein: CASRARDRNTGELFF. Full variable domain (outside the CDR3, taken from reference TRBV25-1 and TRBJ2-2): EADIYQTPRYLVIGTGKKITLECSQTMGHDKMYWYQQDPGMELHLIHYSYGVNSTEKGDLSSESTVSRIRTEHFPLTLESARPSHTSQYLCASRARDRNTGELFFGEGSRLTVL.

The rearrangement joins TRBV9 to TRBJ2-3, with 8 bases that match TRBD2. J gave up 3 bases and V 1 base, and 1 base lay outside the gene matches. This CDR3 is built from 14 residues. Germline CDR1 SGDLS, CDR2 YYNGEE. The CDR3 loop is CASSVRGGTDTQYF. The CDR3, as DNA: TGTGCCAGCAGCGTACGGGGGGGAACAGATACGCAGTATTTT.

This clone was observed once. The genes are TRBV5-6 and TRBJ1-2; D is uncertain. With 5 bases removed from V and 6 bases from J, the gap between germline ends came to 14 bases. This CDR3 spans 13 amino acids. From germline, CDR1 is SGHDT and CDR2 YYEEEE. CDR3 amino acids: CASSKPAFDGYTF. In DNA form, the CDR3 reads TGTGCCAGCAGTAAGCCCGCTTTCGATGGCTACACCTTC.

This chain connects TRBV25-1 to TRBJ2-1; 9 bases fit TRBD2. This CDR3 region has 16 residues. The germline CDR1 and CDR2 sequences are MGHDK and SYGVNS. Germline trimming cut 0 bases from V and 5 bases from J; bases unmatched to any gene: 5. The CDR3: CASSEYGLAGHNEQFF. CDR3 nucleotide sequence: TGTGCCAGCAGTGAATATGGGCTAGCGGGACACAATGAGCAGTTCTTC.